This T cell receptor (beta chain) came from a study of T cells after somatic rescue of genetic block. Concerning this clone: This sample includes further DNA sequences coding for the same CDR3.

Using immunoSEQ multiplex PCR, the repertoire was profiled, and TCRdb retains in-frame clones only, with some absent. The sample yields about 63,000 clones, 90% to 95% seen once. The CDR3 extends over 13 amino acids. Germline V gives CDR1 SNHLY, CDR2 FYNNEI. Between the trimmed V and J ends, which lost 3 bases and 4 bases, there was a span of 7 bases. The chain couples TRBV2 to TRBJ1-5, with D perhaps TRBD1 (6 bases). The sample was peripheral blood mononuclear cells (PBMCs). This TCR derives from a middle-aged man. In DNA form, the CDR3 reads TGTGCCAGCAGTGAGCAGGGGAATCAGCCCCAGCATTTT. Its translation is CASSEQGNQPQHF.